This T cell receptor beta chain was sequenced during a study of human T cells and chemical hapten exposure. For the study at large: An area of 2 cm by 2 cm on upper inner arm skin received 2% DPC for sensitization.

Time point in this sample: patch test 1, 2 weeks after DPC sensitization. Indicated treatment: therapeutic diphenylcyclopropenone sensitization with weekly scalp DPC. Non-pregnant alopecia patients aged 18 to 70, suitable for DPC therapy. Total RNA came from unfractionated whole blood. TCRdb re-analysed the RACE reads in MiXCR, keeping a single row per CDR3 protein. The data hold approximately 100,000 distinct CDR3 sequences, with 8% to 13% observed a single time. Germline values: CDR1 SGHVS, CDR2 FQNEAQ. Deletions cut 3 bases from V and 2 bases from J, with 4 bases between. The CDR3 is made up of 13 amino acids. This clonotype was seen only a few times.

The J gene is TRBJ2-2, the V gene TRBV7-8, with no clear D. The clonotype comes from a woman aged 40 to 49 with alopecia areata. Some clones in this sample may be carry-over from other donors' samples. The sequences come from whole blood, collected in connection with sensitization to the hapten diphenylcyclopropenone (DPC). The CDR3, as DNA: TGTGCCAGCAGCTTTGTCAACACCGGGGAGCTGTTTTTT. Translating it yields CASSFVNTGELFF.